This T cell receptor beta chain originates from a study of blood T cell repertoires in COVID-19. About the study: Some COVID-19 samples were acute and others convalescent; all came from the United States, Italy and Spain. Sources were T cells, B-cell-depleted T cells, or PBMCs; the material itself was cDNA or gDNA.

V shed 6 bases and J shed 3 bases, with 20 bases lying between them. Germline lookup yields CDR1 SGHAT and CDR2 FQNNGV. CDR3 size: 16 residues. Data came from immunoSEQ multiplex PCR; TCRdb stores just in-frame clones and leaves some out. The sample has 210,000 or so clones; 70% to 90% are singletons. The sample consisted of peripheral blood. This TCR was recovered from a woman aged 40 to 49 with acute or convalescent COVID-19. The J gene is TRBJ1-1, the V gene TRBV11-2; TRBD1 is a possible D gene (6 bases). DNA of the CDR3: TGTGCCAGCAGACACCTCCCCAGGGGCGCGGACACTGAAGCTTTCTTT. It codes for CASRHLPRGADTEAFF.